These T cell receptor beta chains were read from a single sample in a study of post-analysis software for immune sequencing data. TCRdb used MiXCR to reprocess the PCR reads, holding one entry per CDR3 protein. Altogether around 710,000 distinct CDR3 sequences are present, about half being singletons, with the ten largest covering 4% to 5%. The material sequenced was blood. All receptors come from a girl aged 5 to 17 with multiple sclerosis. CDR3s leave out the opening cysteine and the closing phenylalanine or tryptophan. A D gene is named only where the DNA matches it firmly.

j_gene | d_gene | v_gene | CDR3aa
TRBJ2-3 | - | TRBV3-1 | ASSPLGEPVADTQY
TRBJ2-3 | TRBD1 | TRBV29-1 | SVHAGTGGWDTQY
TRBJ2-6 | TRBD1 | TRBV6-6 | ASTDRTGPTGANVLT
TRBJ1-1 | - | TRBV5-1 | ASSLVQKHTEAF
- | TRBD2 | TRBV29-1 | SVAGLATLYEQY
TRBJ1-5 | - | TRBV30 | AWSPTEAGASNQPQH
TRBJ2-5 | - | TRBV2 | ASNSGERETQY
TRBJ1-1 | - | TRBV4-3 | ASSQDSGMNTEAF
TRBJ1-2 | - | TRBV6-2/TRBV6-3 | ASRRAGVGYT
TRBJ2-7 | - | TRBV7-9 | ASSPRDSRYEQY
TRBJ1-5 | - | TRBV21-1 | ASIGTSTSPIYQPQH
- | TRBD2 | TRBV6-6 | ASSYSTGGDAHYEQY
TRBJ1-1 | - | TRBV5-1 | ASSSTLETEAF
TRBJ2-1 | - | TRBV9 | ASSGGPPEQF
TRBJ1-2 | - | TRBV6-5 | ASGLGPSISYT
TRBJ2-5 | - | TRBV7-9 | ASSRTLETRY
TRBJ2-2 | TRBD2 | TRBV3-1 | ASSQDPYRGLAGGSGELF
TRBJ1-2 | TRBD1 | TRBV6-9 | ASSYKRGRDSGYGYT
TRBJ2-1 | TRBD2 | TRBV10-3 | AISEKTSGQGHNEQF
TRBJ2-7 | TRBD2 | TRBV9 | ASSVAVSGIYEQY
TRBJ1-1 | TRBD1 | TRBV12-3/TRBV12-4 | ASSSGTDTEAF
TRBJ1-2 | - | TRBV29-1 | SAVTGYGYT
TRBJ1-5 | - | TRBV20-1 | SARGPGSRNQPQH
TRBJ2-5 | - | TRBV6-1 | ASNKGLVETQY
TRBJ2-2 | - | TRBV29-1 | SAGGSGANTGELF
TRBJ1-1 | - | TRBV5-1 | ASSLDEGRNTEAF
TRBJ1-5 | TRBD1 | TRBV5-6 | ASSLGGTALNQPQH
TRBJ2-1 | - | TRBV29-1 | SVEDSGSYNEQF
TRBJ1-1 | - | TRBV12-3/TRBV12-4 | ASSLGRGSNTEAF
TRBJ2-1 | TRBD2 | TRBV5-4 | ASSLDPAGVVNEQF
TRBJ2-3 | - | TRBV6-1 | ASSPPSAGTDTQY
TRBJ2-7 | - | TRBV6-6 | ASSYSPGQWDEQY
TRBJ2-1 | TRBD2 | TRBV13 | ASSVGQLAAIEQF
TRBJ2-5 | - | TRBV29-1 | SPLGLEETQY
TRBJ1-6 | TRBD1 | TRBV4-1 | ASSQEAGGANNSPLH
TRBJ1-2 | - | TRBV6-5 | ASSPFSGSGYGYT
TRBJ1-1 | - | TRBV15 | ATSRDPGSNTEAF
TRBJ1-1 | TRBD1 | TRBV20-1 | SASHRGNTEAF
TRBJ1-1 | TRBD1 | TRBV4-2 | ASSQRLGQGVGTEAF
TRBJ2-1 | - | TRBV12-3/TRBV12-4 | ASSSIGGLQV
TRBJ2-1 | - | TRBV29-1 | SVGVQPNEQF
TRBJ2-6 | - | TRBV28 | ASNTGTTSSGANVLT
TRBJ2-5 | - | TRBV29-1 | SVGDQEQY
TRBJ2-1 | TRBD2 | TRBV12-3/TRBV12-4 | ASRFVAGAYNEQF
TRBJ1-5 | - | TRBV12-3/TRBV12-4 | ASTPGLRNQPQH
TRBJ2-1 | TRBD2 | TRBV4-2 | ASSETSSEQF